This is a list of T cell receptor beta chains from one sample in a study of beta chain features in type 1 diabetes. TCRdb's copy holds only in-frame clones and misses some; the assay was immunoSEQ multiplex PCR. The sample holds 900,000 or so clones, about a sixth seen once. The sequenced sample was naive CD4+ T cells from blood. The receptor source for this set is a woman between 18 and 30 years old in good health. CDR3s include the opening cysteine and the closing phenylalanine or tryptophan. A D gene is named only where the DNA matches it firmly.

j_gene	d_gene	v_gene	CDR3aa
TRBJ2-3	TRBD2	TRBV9	CASSPWTSGSKAQYF
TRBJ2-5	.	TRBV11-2	CASSTLDLEETQYF
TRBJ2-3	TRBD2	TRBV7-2	CASRPPGLGTDTQYF
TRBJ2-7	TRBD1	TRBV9	CASSEGTGGVYEQYF
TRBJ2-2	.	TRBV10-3	CAITPGERTNTGELFF
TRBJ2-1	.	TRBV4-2	CASSQEWSGRAYNEQFF
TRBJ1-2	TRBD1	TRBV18	CASSLLSGQYNGYTF
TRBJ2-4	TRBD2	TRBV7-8	CASSRTRARLAKNIQYF
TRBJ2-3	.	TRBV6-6	CASSYPGTDTDTQYF
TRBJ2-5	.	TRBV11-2	CASSLRQQETQYF
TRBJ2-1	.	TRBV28	CASSLYNEQFF
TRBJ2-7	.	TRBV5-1	CASSLGQSSYEQYF
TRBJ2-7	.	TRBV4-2	CASSQESQGWGAYEGEQYF
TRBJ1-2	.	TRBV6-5	CASSFQINYGYTF
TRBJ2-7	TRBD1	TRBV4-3	CASSQEFAGGNYEQYF
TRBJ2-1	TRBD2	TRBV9	CASSVRPAGNEQFF
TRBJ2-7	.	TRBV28	CASGRAGSSYEQYF
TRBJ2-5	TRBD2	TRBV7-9	CASSVGTSGYQETQYF
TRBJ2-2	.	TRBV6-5	CASSTGRTGELFF
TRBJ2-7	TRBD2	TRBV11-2	CASSLDGSGRGDEQYF
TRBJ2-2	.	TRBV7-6	CASSALGTGELFF
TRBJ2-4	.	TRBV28	CASSPAERDIQYF
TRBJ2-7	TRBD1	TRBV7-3	CASSRTGYSYEQYF
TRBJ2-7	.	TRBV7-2	CASSSGAQAYEQYF
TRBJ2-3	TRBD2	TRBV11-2	CASSLGSGRGQYF
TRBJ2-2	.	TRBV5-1	CASSPGPGAGELFF
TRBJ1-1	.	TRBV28	CASSFIGGSGTEAFF
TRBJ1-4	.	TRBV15	CATRLTNEKLFF
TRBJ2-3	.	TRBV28	CASSSGQSTDTQYF
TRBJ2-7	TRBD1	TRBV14	CASSQGAGTGPLSSYEQYF